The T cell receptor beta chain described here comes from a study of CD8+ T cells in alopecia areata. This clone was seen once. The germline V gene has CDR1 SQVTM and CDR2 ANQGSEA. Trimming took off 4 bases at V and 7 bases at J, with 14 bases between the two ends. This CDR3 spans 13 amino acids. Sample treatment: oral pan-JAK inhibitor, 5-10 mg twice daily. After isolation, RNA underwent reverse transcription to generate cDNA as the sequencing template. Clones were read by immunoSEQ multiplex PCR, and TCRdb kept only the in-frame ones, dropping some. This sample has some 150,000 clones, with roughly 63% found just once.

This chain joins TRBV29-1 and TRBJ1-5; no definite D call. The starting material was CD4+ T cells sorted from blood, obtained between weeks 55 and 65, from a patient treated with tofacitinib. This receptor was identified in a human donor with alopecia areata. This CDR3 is CSVGWAPSQPQHF. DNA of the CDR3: TGCAGCGTTGGATGGGCACCTTCACAGCCCCAGCATTTT.